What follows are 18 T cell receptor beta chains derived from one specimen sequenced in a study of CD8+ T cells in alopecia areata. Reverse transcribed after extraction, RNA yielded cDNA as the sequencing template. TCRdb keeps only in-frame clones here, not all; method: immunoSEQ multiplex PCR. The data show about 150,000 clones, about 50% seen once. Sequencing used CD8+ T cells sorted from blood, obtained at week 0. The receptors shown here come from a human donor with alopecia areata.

The chain's CDR3 is CSVASIEGEPYEQYF. CDR3 bases: TGCAGCGTTGCCTCAATAGAGGGGGAGCCCTACGAGCAGTACTTC. This sequence joins TRBV29-1 and TRBJ2-7; possible D gene TRBD1, 6 bases. The V end was cut by 4 bases, the J end by 2 bases, with 18 bases between. The CDR3 totals 15 residues. Germline CDR1 reads SQVTM; CDR2 reads ANQGSEA.

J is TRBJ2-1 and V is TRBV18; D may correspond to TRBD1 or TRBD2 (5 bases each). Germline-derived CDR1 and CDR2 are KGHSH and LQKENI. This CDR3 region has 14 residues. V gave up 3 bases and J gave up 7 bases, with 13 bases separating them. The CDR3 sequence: CASSPPTGPNEQFF. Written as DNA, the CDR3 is TGTGCCAGCTCACCCCCGACGGGGCCTAATGAGCAGTTCTTC.

In DNA form, the CDR3 reads TGTGCCTGGAGTGTACTGCTCACAGATACGCAGTATTTT. It translates to CAWSVLLTDTQYF. The chain recombines TRBV30 with TRBJ2-3; unclear D gene. The CDR3 is 13 residues long. Trimming took off 0 bases at V and 2 bases at J, with 6 bases between the two ends. Germline loops: CDR1 GTSNPN, CDR2 SVGIG (reference sequence).

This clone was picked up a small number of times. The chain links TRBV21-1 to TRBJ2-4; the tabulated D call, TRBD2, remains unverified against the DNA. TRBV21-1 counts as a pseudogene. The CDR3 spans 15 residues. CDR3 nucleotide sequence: TGTGCCAGCAGCAAAATATTACTAGAGAAAAACATTCAGTACTTC. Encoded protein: CASSKILLEKNIQYF.

The chain's CDR3 is CASSSGGIYGYTF. In DNA, the CDR3 is TGTGCCAGTAGTTCTGGCGGAATCTATGGCTACACCTTC. The chain uses TRBV19 and TRBJ1-2; no clear D. The germline V and J ends were trimmed by 5 bases and 4 bases, with 11 bases remaining between them. Germline V CDR1 and CDR2: LNHDA, SQIVND (reference sequence). The CDR3 is 13 amino acids. Full variable domain (rest looked up from reference TRBV19 and TRBJ1-2): DGGITQSPKYLFRKEGQNVTLSCEQNLNHDAMYWYRQDPGQGLRLIYYSQIVNDFQKGDIAEGYSVSREKKESFPLTVTSAQKNPTAFYLCASSSGGIYGYTFGSGTRLTVV.

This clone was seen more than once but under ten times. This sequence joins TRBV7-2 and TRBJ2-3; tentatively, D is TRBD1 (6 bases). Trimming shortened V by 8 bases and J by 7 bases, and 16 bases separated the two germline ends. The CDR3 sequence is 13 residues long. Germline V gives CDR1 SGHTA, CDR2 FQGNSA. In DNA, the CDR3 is TGTGCCAGCCTTAAAGCACAGGGCAATACGCAGTATTTT. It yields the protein CASLKAQGNTQYF.

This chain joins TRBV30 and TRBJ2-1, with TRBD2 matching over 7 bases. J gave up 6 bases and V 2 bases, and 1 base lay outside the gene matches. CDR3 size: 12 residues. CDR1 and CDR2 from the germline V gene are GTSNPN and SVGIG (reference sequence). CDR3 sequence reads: CAWSLAANEQFF. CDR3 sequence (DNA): TGTGCCTGGAGTCTAGCGGCCAATGAGCAGTTCTTC.

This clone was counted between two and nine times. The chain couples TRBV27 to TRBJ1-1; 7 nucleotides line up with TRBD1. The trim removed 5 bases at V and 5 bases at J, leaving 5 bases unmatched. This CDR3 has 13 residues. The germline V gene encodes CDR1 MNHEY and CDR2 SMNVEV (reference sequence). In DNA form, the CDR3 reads TGTGCCAGCAGTGGCCAGACAGGGACTGAAGCTTTCTTT. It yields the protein CASSGQTGTEAFF.

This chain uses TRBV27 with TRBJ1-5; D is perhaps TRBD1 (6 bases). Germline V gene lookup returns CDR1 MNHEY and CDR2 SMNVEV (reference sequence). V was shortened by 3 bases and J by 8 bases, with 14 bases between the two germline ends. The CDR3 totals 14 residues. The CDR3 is CASSLVEGGEPQHF. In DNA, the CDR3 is TGTGCCAGCAGTTTGGTTGAGGGGGGTGAGCCCCAGCATTTT.

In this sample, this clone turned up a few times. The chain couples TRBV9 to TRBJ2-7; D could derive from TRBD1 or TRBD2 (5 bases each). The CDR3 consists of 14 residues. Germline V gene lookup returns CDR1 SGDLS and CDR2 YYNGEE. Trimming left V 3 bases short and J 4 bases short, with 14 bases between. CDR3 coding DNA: TGTGCCAGCAGCGCAGGGACGGTGGGGTACGAGCAGTACTTC. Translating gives CASSAGTVGYEQYF.

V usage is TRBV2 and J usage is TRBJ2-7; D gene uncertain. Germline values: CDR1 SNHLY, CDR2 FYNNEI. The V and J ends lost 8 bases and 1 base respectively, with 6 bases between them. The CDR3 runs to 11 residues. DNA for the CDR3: TGTGCCAGCGGGGATTCCTACGAGCAGTACTTC. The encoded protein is CASGDSYEQYF.

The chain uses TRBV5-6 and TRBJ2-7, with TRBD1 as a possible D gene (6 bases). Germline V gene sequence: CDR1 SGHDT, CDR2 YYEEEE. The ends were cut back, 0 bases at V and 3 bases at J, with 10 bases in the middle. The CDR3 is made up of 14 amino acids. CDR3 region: CASSLGDKNYEQYF. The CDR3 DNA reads TGTGCCAGCAGCTTGGGGGACAAGAACTACGAGCAGTACTTC.

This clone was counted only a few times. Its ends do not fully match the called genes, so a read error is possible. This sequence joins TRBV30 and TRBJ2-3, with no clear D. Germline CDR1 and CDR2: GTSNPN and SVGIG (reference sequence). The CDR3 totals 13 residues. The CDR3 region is CACSALGTDTQYF. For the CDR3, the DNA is TGTGCCTGCAGTGCCCTTGGCACAGATACGCAGTATTTT.

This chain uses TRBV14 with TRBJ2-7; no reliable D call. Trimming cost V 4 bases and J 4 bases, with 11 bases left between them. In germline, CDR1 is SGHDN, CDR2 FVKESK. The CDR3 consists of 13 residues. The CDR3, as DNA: TGTGCCAGCAGCCCAGAGTGGTCGTACGAGCAGTACTTC. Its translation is CASSPEWSYEQYF.

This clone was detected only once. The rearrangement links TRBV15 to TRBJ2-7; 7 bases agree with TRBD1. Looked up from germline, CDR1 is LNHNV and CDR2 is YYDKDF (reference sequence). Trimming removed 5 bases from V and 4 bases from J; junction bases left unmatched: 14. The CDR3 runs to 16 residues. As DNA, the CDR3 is TGTGCCACCAGCGCGCTGGGACAGCCAAAGGAATACGAGCAGTACTTC. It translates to CATSALGQPKEYEQYF.

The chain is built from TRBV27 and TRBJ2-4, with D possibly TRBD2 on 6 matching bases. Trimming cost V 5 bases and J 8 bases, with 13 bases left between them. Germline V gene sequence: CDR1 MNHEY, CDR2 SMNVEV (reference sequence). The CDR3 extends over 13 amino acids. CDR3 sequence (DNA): TGTGCCAGCAGTATCACTAGCTGGGACATTCAGTACTTC. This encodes CASSITSWDIQYF.

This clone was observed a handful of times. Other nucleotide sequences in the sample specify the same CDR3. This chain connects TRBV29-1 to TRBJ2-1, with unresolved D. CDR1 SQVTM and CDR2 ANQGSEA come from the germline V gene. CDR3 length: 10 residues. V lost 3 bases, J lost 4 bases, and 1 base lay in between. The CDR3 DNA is TGCAGCGTTGATTACAATGAGCAGTTCTTC. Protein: CSVDYNEQFF.

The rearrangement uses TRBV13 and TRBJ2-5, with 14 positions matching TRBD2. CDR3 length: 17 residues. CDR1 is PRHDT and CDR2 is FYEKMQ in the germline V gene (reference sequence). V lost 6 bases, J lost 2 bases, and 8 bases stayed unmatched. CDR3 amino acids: CASSYGLAGGSQETQYF. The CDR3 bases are TGTGCCAGCAGTTACGGACTAGCGGGGGGATCTCAAGAGACCCAGTACTTC.